This TCR beta chain came from a study of blood T cell repertoires in COVID-19. Whole-study context: COVID-19 samples from acute and convalescent phases originated in the United States, Italy and Spain. PBMCs, B-cell-depleted T cells, or T cells provided the cDNA or gDNA that made up the material.

The junction had 7 bases not matched to a gene; V was cut back by 7 bases and J by 3 bases. Germline V gene lookup returns CDR1 LNHDA and CDR2 SQIVND (reference sequence). The CDR3 loop spans 15 amino acids. Assay: immunoSEQ multiplex PCR; the TCRdb copy retains only in-frame clones and omits some. The table shows tens of thousands of clones, with over 80% occurring only once. In this sample, this clone turned up a few times. This sequence was found in a man aged 80 or over with active or convalescent COVID-19. The V call is TRBV19, the J call TRBJ1-5, with 9 bases matching TRBD1. Material: peripheral blood. CDR3 sequence reads: CASTIGTGYNQPQHF. In DNA form, the CDR3 reads TGTGCCAGTACCATAGGGACAGGGTACAATCAGCCCCAGCATTTT.